The 25 T cell receptor beta chains below were found in one sample sequenced in a study of PD-1 blockade in classical Hodgkin lymphoma. Clones were sequenced by immunoSEQ multiplex PCR, and TCRdb holds only the in-frame ones, with some missing. Here the sample spans 30,000 to 40,000 clones, about 89% being singletons. Indicated time point: newly diagnosed, previously untreated cHL patient sample. Using magnetic negative selection, the CD4+ T cells were separated out of thawed PBMCs. Sequencing was carried out using CD4+ T cells from blood. The receptors stem from a human donor with classical Hodgkin lymphoma.

This rearrangement joins TRBV6-6 to TRBJ1-4; D uncertain. CDR1 and CDR2 from the germline V gene are MNHNY and SVGAGI (reference sequence). This CDR3 region has 14 residues. V shed 8 bases and J shed 8 bases, with 18 bases lying between them. For the CDR3, the DNA is TGTGCCAGCTACAAGGCGGGTGTAGAGGAAAAACTGTTTTTT. Its protein product is CASYKAGVEEKLFF.

V is TRBV5-4 and J is TRBJ2-5; D might be TRBD1 or TRBD2, each matching 5 bases. V lost 4 bases and J lost 5, with 18 bases in between. Germline loops: CDR1 SGHNT, CDR2 YYREEE (reference sequence). The CDR3 is made up of 15 amino acids. The chain's CDR3 is CASSRSGTTVETQYF. DNA of the CDR3: TGTGCCAGCAGCAGATCCGGGACCACGGTGGAGACCCAGTACTTC. Full variable domain (missing parts from reference TRBV5-4 and TRBJ2-5): ETGVTQSPTHLIKTRGQQVTLRCSSQSGHNTVSWYQQALGQGPQFIFQYYREEENGRGNFPPRFSGLQFPNYSSELNVNALELDDSALYLCASSRSGTTVETQYFGPGTRLLVL.

This clone was found a few times. The V call is TRBV5-1, the J call TRBJ1-1; D is perhaps TRBD1 (6 bases). The CDR3 is 16 amino acids. CDR1 is SGHRS and CDR2 is YFSETQ in the germline V gene. Trimming removed 1 base from V and 1 base from J, with 14 bases in between. In DNA form, the CDR3 reads TGCGCCAGCAGCTTGTGGGCAGGGGTGGGGAACACTGAAGCTTTCTTT. This encodes CASSLWAGVGNTEAFF.

The V call is TRBV5-6, the J call TRBJ1-3; D perhaps matches TRBD1 (5 bases). The germline V and J ends were trimmed by 0 bases and 0 bases, with 10 bases remaining between them. Germline V gives CDR1 SGHDT, CDR2 YYEEEE. The CDR3 has 16 amino acids. The CDR3 DNA is TGTGCCAGCAGCTTGGCGGGGGGAATCTCTGGAAACACCATATATTTT. Translation gives CASSLAGGISGNTIYF.

V usage is TRBV5-5 and J usage is TRBJ2-3; 10 bases are shared with TRBD2. V was pared by 4 bases and J by 4 bases, with 3 bases of the junction left unmatched. This CDR3 is built from 14 residues. Germline V gene data show CDR1 as SGHKS and CDR2 as YYEKEE (reference sequence). CDR3 sequence reads: CASSSGLAADTQYF. CDR3 coding DNA: TGTGCCAGCAGCAGTGGACTAGCGGCAGATACGCAGTATTTT.

This clone was found once. The chain has TRBV9 and TRBJ2-1, with TRBD1 identical over 7 bases. V dropped 4 bases and J dropped 3; count of bases not matched to a gene: 1. The CDR3 extends over 13 amino acids. Germline V gene sequence: CDR1 SGDLS, CDR2 YYNGEE. The CDR3: CASSRQGYNEQFF. CDR3 bases: TGTGCCAGCAGCAGACAGGGCTACAATGAGCAGTTCTTC. The whole variable domain, remainder taken from reference TRBV9 and TRBJ2-1, is DSGVTQTPKHLITATGQRVTLRCSPRSGDLSVYWYQQSLDQGLQFLIQYYNGEERAKGNILERFSAQQFPDLHSELNLSSLELGDSALYFCASSRQGYNEQFFGPGTRLTVL.

V is TRBV27 and J is TRBJ1-1; possibly TRBD1 for D (6 bases). V was shortened by 8 bases and J by 7 bases, with 17 bases between the two germline ends. CDR3 length: 13 residues. From germline, CDR1 is MNHEY and CDR2 SMNVEV (reference sequence). This CDR3 reads CASPRGAGVEAFF. The CDR3 DNA reads TGTGCCAGCCCTCGGGGGGCAGGGGTTGAAGCTTTCTTT.

The chain links TRBV5-4 to TRBJ2-2; 9 nucleotides match TRBD1. V lost 3 bases and J lost 6; bases outside the gene matches: 6. Germline assignment: CDR1 SGHNT and CDR2 YYREEE (reference sequence). CDR3 length: 15 amino acids. As DNA, the CDR3 is TGTGCCAGCAGCTCCCGGGACAGGGTGGCCGGGGAGCTGTTTTTT. It encodes CASSSRDRVAGELFF.

The chain couples TRBV7-2 to TRBJ2-3, with 9 bases that match TRBD2. Unmatched junction bases numbered 10, after V lost 4 bases and J lost 5 bases. The CDR3 is 16 residues long. Germline V lookup: CDR1 SGHTA, CDR2 FQGNSA. CDR3 bases: TGTGCCAGCAGCTCGGCCGTGGCGGGGGGGCAAGATACGCAGTATTTT. This codes for CASSSAVAGGQDTQYF.

The gene calls are TRBV11-1 and TRBJ1-1; TRBD1 might be the D (6 bases). The CDR3 is made up of 14 amino acids. Looked up from germline, CDR1 is SGHAT and CDR2 is FQDESV (reference sequence). With 5 bases removed from V and 7 bases from J, the gap between germline ends came to 17 bases. The CDR3 nucleotides are TGTGCCAGCAGCGCCTGGGGGCAGGGCGGTGAAGCTTTCTTT. Translation gives CASSAWGQGGEAFF.

This chain uses TRBV6-1 with TRBJ1-2; 7 bases fit TRBD1. After removal of 3 bases from V and 5 bases from J, the junction contained 9 bases not matched to a gene. The CDR3 contains 15 residues. Germline V gene lookup returns CDR1 MNHNS and CDR2 SASEGT. The chain's CDR3 is CASSEGGVTGYGYTF. CDR3 DNA sequence: TGTGCCAGCAGTGAGGGGGGGGTGACAGGGTATGGCTACACCTTC.

The gene calls are TRBV23-1 and TRBJ2-4; 7 bases are a match to TRBD1. TRBV23-1 is given ORF status, its function remaining uncertain. The CDR3 spans 14 residues. J lost 9 bases, V lost 8 bases, and 13 bases had no gene match. This CDR3 is CASRDFGQECIQYF. As DNA, the CDR3 is TGCGCCAGCCGAGATTTCGGACAGGAGTGCATTCAGTACTTC.

The gene calls are TRBV7-9 and TRBJ1-1; D is unclear. Germline V lookup: CDR1 SEHNR, CDR2 FQNEAQ (reference sequence). This CDR3 contains 17 residues. V lost 1 base and J 0 bases, leaving 15 bases between the germline ends. The CDR3: CASSLEPSDPMNTEAFF. DNA of the CDR3: TGTGCCAGCAGCTTAGAGCCCTCAGATCCTATGAACACTGAAGCTTTCTTT.

V gene TRBV6-4 combines with J gene TRBJ2-1; unclear D gene. The germline V gene encodes CDR1 MRHNA and CDR2 SNTAGT. CDR3 size: 13 residues. Between the trimmed V and J ends, which lost 2 bases and 7 bases, there was a span of 9 bases. The CDR3 is CASSDPLSNEQFF. The CDR3 DNA follows: TGTGCCAGCAGTGACCCCCTTAGTAATGAGCAGTTCTTC.

The chain links TRBV28 to TRBJ1-1; 9 nucleotides agree with TRBD1. The CDR3 runs to 18 residues. The germline V gene encodes CDR1 MDHEN and CDR2 SYDVKM. Unmatched junction bases numbered 13, after V lost 1 base and J lost 4 bases. CDR3 residues: CASSLYRGRGLRGTEAFF. DNA of the CDR3: TGTGCCAGCAGTTTATACAGGGGGCGCGGACTGAGAGGCACTGAAGCTTTCTTT.

The J gene is TRBJ1-2, the V gene TRBV7-9, with 8 bases lining up with TRBD1. V was pared by 5 bases and J by 8 bases, with 13 bases of the junction left unmatched. The CDR3 is 15 residues long. Germline V gene data show CDR1 as SEHNR and CDR2 as FQNEAQ (reference sequence). In DNA, the CDR3 is TGTGCCAGCAGCGATGAGAGACAGGGGTCCCGGGGCTACACCTTC. It is translated as CASSDERQGSRGYTF.

This rearrangement joins TRBV5-6 to TRBJ2-4; D remains unclear. The CDR3 is 15 residues long. CDR1 is SGHDT, CDR2 YYEEEE, per germline. V lost 2 bases and J 0 bases, leaving 9 bases between the germline ends. CDR3 protein: CASSLSLLAKNIQYF. CDR3 DNA: TGTGCCAGCAGCTTATCTCTCCTAGCCAAAAACATTCAGTACTTC.

The V and J genes are TRBV30 and TRBJ2-7; either TRBD1 or TRBD2 may fit D (5 bases each). V lost 5 bases and J 5 bases, leaving 16 bases between the germline ends. The germline V gene encodes CDR1 GTSNPN and CDR2 SVGIG (reference sequence). This CDR3 has 13 residues. CDR3 protein: CAWGTVGEHEQYF. Written as DNA, the CDR3 is TGTGCCTGGGGGACCGTGGGGGAACACGAGCAGTACTTC. The full variable domain, with the rest looked up from reference TRBV30 and TRBJ2-7, is SQTIHQWPATLVQPVGSPLSLECTVEGTSNPNLYWYRQAAGRGLQLLFYSVGIGQISSEVPQNLSASRPQDRQFILSSKKLLLSDSGFYLCAWGTVGEHEQYFGPGTRLTVT.

This clone is a singleton in its sample. At one of its ends the junction is not consistent with the germline gene, which may arise from a read error. The chain combines TRBV18 with TRBJ1-6; D not resolved. Germline assignment: CDR1 KGHSH and CDR2 LQKENI. The CDR3 is 14 amino acids. The DNA for the CDR3 is TGTGCCAGCTCACCCGTAGAGGGCAATTCGCCCCTCCACTTT. As protein: CASSPVEGNSPLHF.

This rearrangement joins TRBV7-6 to TRBJ1-2, with no clear D. CDR3 length: 16 residues. Germline CDR1 is SGHVS and CDR2 is FNYEAQ. Deletions cut 5 bases from V and 6 bases from J, with 22 bases between. CDR3 DNA sequence: TGTGCCAGCAGCCCAAACCCGATCTGGCAGGAGGATGGCTACACCTTC. As protein: CASSPNPIWQEDGYTF. The entire variable domain, with the rest obtained from reference TRBV7-6 and TRBJ1-2, is as follows: GAGVSQSPRYKVTKRGQDVALRCDPISGHVSLYWYRQALGQGPEFLTYFNYEAQQDKSGLPNDRFSAERPEGSISTLTIQRTEQRDSAMYRCASSPNPIWQEDGYTFGSGTRLTVV.

The chain is built from TRBV14 and TRBJ1-6, with 9 nucleotides matching TRBD1. CDR3 length: 17 amino acids. The V gene's germline CDR1 is SGHDN and CDR2 FVKESK. V was pared by 4 bases and J by 6 bases, with 10 bases of the junction left unmatched. CDR3 DNA sequence: TGTGCCAGCAGCCGCCGACAGGGGGTGTTTATTAATTCACCCCTCCACTTT. Its translation is CASSRRQGVFINSPLHF. Based on the CDR3 plus reference TRBV14 and TRBJ1-6, the full variable domain is EAGVTQFPSHSVIEKGQTVTLRCDPISGHDNLYWYRRVMGKEIKFLLHFVKESKQDESGMPNNRFLAERTGGTYSTLKVQPAELEDSGVYFCASSRRQGVFINSPLHFGNGTRLTVT.

The V call is TRBV7-2, the J call TRBJ2-7; TRBD2 agrees at 7 bases. The CDR3 is 16 amino acids. CDR1 and CDR2 from the germline V gene are SGHTA and FQGNSA. J gave up 3 bases and V 0 bases, and 8 bases lay outside the gene matches. The CDR3 bases are TGTGCCAGCAGCTTAGCGTACGCTAGCGGCTACTACGAGCAGTACTTC. This codes for CASSLAYASGYYEQYF.

The rearrangement joins TRBV6-1 to TRBJ2-5; maybe TRBD1 (6 bases). This CDR3 contains 15 residues. Germline values: CDR1 MNHNS, CDR2 SASEGT. The V end was cut by 4 bases, the J end by 2 bases, with 14 bases between. CDR3 DNA sequence: TGTGCCAGCAGTGCCAACAGGGCTTGGCAAGAGACCCAGTACTTC. This encodes CASSANRAWQETQYF.

This chain links TRBV11-2 with TRBJ2-3; TRBD2 matches 11 bases. The V and J ends lost 4 bases and 4 bases, in that order; junction bases with no gene match: 13. This CDR3 has 18 residues. Per germline, CDR1 SGHAT and CDR2 FQNNGV. CDR3 residues: CASSSRRLAGGGADTQYF. Written as DNA, the CDR3 is TGTGCCAGCAGCTCTAGACGGCTAGCGGGGGGAGGGGCAGATACGCAGTATTTT.

The V gene is TRBV19, the J gene TRBJ2-2, with D perhaps matching TRBD1 or TRBD2 (6 bases each). V shed 11 bases and J shed 6 bases, with 16 bases lying between them. Germline V gene data show CDR1 as LNHDA and CDR2 as SQIVND (reference sequence). The CDR3 consists of 13 residues. In DNA form, the CDR3 reads TGTGCCGTCTCCACCGGGGGCGCCGGGGAGCTGTTTTTT. This codes for CAVSTGGAGELFF.